This TCR beta chain was captured by sequencing in a study of Ad26.COV2.S vaccination and SARS-CoV-2 variants. Study overall: Recipients of Ad26.COV2.S got it intramuscularly, once or twice 56 days apart. Regarding the study as a whole: Whether participants received vaccine or placebo, their non-spike TCR breadth was similar. Considerable breadth of spike-specific CD8+ and CD4+ T cell responses has reportedly been documented following vaccination.

The treatment here: roughly 18 received Ad26.COV2.S at low or high dose, single or two shots; 5 received placebo; per-sample allocation not given. Sampling took place 63 days after the first vaccine or placebo injection. SARS-CoV-2 spike from the Wuhan strain was encoded by the vaccine, an Ad26 vector. Profiled with immunoSEQ multiplex PCR; TCRdb holds only in-frame clones, not every one. This sample has roughly 330,000 clones; about nine tenths occur once, and the top ten carry roughly 6%. Germline values: CDR1 MNHEY, CDR2 SVGAGI. The ends were cut back, 8 bases at V and 0 bases at J, with 14 bases in the middle. This CDR3 region has 15 residues. This clone was seen a few times. The antigen remains undetermined.

The V call is TRBV6-5, the J call TRBJ1-3; D remains ambiguous. The sequence came from a person aged 18 to 65 who received the Ad26.COV2.S COVID-19 vaccine or a placebo. The input for sequencing was peripheral blood, taken in a trial of Ad26.COV2.S vaccine versus placebo. The CDR3 DNA reads as TGTGCCAGCGACATGGGAGGCAGCTCTGGAAACACCATATATTTT. Protein sequence: CASDMGGSSGNTIYF.